This TCR beta chain was identified in a study of T cells in Graves' hyperthyroidism and ophthalmopathy (dated by TCRdb to about 2019). Broadly, across the study: Peripheral blood was sampled at the time of initial diagnosis, prior to any treatment. To identify distinguishing TCR V-J signatures, a discovery cohort of around 100 patients was used, comprising 40 to 45 with Graves' ophthalmopathy and roughly 60 with stable Graves' hyperthyroidism. An independent validation cohort of around 19 hyperthyroidism patients and 17 patients who later progressed to ophthalmopathy tested prospective prediction of ophthalmopathy. The roughly 91 discovery patients were randomly divided into training and test sets at a 7:3 ratio. In about 6 Graves' hyperthyroidism patients, the study also compared T-cell repertoires from thyroid tissue with T-cell repertoires from blood. Once sampling was done, hyperthyroidism patients were given methimazole at a starting dose of 30 mg daily, whereas ophthalmopathy patients were given high-dose intravenous methylprednisolone. The paper reports TCR Vbeta CDR3 sequencing of over 130 peripheral blood samples: fewer than 50 ophthalmopathy, fewer than 85 hyperthyroidism and around 17 progressor patients. The investigation overall reported the following: In validation, progression to ophthalmopathy was predicted by the model with 70.59% sensitivity and under 85% specificity, a median of roughly 6.4 months before onset. Ophthalmopathy was separated from stable hyperthyroidism by a 13 V-J signature model, with 85% to 90% sensitivity and just over 81% specificity obtained in cross-validation and 80%/75% obtained in testing. Blood samples also contained most of the expanded thyroid clonotypes (frequency above 0.001), which suggests that blood repertoires may reflect thyroid immune responses. Sample size was not statistically predetermined, and blinding of investigators to group allocation was not performed.

Only a few counts were recorded for this clonotype. Its antigen is not yet known. Nothing much larger sits one base from this clone, and base qualities are not available. CDR1 and CDR2 (KGHSH, LQKENI) derive from the germline V gene. Its CDR3 holds 19 amino acids, cysteine through phenylalanine. CDR3 DNA is the only sequence kept; it has 57 bases, read in frame from the first base. V trim: 4 bases; J trim: 3 bases; unmatched bases: 14. The TCR beta CDR3 regions were amplified from RNA transcripts. For the first round of RT-PCR on the TCR CDR3, the HTBI primer set was used together with the Qiagen OneStep RT-PCR kit. A second multiplex PCR round built the libraries, followed by size selection and purification. Paired-end sequencing of the libraries was performed with 100 bp reads on an Illumina HiSeq2000. On the study's bioinformatics: SOAPnuke was used to process the raw data, removing reads that contained adapters or uncalled bases, had a mean Phred below 15, or lacked an exact match to the constant primer or identifier. COPE v1.2.5 was used to merge the high-quality paired reads, and each unique nucleotide sequence was defined as a clonotype. MiTCR v1.1 was used to align the clonotypes against IMGT TRBV, TRBD and TRBJ reference segments. The analysis included only V-J combinations with a frequency above 0.0001, which together covered around 99% of the repertoires. A TCS score was defined as the ratio between F50 (clonal expansion) and ExV (chaos), using BLOSUM62-based TCRdist between CDR3 peptides within each V-J. Welch's t-statistics and random forest reduced around 550 V-J features to 13, which were used in a naive Bayes classifier (R e1071). TCRdb reran the public reads through fastp at Q25 and MiXCR, keeping productive beta chains. All rows with the same CDR3 protein become a single entry with the most common DNA and genes. The V and J calls were not made by the authors but by TCRdb's processing. The sample table shows some 560,000 distinct CDR3 sequences, and around 13% are seen once. The top ten clonotypes cover about 15% of the sample.

Stable Graves' hyperthyroidism was defined as the absence of progression to ophthalmopathy over 18 months of follow-up. Hyperthyroidism patients were aged 18 to 65 years and newly diagnosed, with disease duration of less than 2 months. Patients with uncontrolled infections, other autoimmune diseases, pregnancy or lactation were excluded. Diagnoses were based on clinical symptoms, serum thyroxine and TRAb, thyroid ultrasound and orbital computed tomography. PBMCs were isolated from about 9.2 ml of fresh peripheral blood by Ficoll-Paque density gradient centrifugation. Trizol reagent was used to extract total RNA, and RNA quality was then checked on an Agilent 2100 Bioanalyzer.

The chain couples TRBV18 to TRBJ2-2; the central 10 bases match TRBD1. The sequence derives from a woman aged 40 to 55 with Graves' hyperthyroidism. Specimen: blood. CDR3 protein: CASSLFQPGQGLDTGELFF. The DNA reads as follows: TGTGCCAGCTCACTTTTTCAACCGGGACAGGGGTTGGACACCGGGGAGCTGTTTTTT.